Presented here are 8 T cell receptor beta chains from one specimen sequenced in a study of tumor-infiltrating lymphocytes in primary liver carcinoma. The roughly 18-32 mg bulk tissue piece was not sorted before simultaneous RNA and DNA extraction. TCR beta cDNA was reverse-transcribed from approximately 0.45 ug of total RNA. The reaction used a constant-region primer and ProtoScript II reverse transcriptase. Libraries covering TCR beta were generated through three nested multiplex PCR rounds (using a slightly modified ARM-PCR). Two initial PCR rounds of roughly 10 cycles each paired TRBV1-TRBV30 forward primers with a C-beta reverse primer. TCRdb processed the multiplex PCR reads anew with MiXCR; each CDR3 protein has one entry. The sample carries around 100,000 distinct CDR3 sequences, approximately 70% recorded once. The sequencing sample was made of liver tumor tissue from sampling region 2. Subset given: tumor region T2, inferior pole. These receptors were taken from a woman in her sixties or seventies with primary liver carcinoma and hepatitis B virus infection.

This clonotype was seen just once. The CDR3 sequence is CAISGQDDTDTQYF. The CDR3 DNA reads TGTGCCATCAGTGGCCAGGATGACACAGATACGCAGTATTTT. This chain links TRBV10-3 with TRBJ2-3; D gene unclear. The CDR3 is 14 amino acids. The germline V gene encodes CDR1 ENHRY and CDR2 SYGVKD. V lost 4 bases and J lost 2, with 10 bases in between.

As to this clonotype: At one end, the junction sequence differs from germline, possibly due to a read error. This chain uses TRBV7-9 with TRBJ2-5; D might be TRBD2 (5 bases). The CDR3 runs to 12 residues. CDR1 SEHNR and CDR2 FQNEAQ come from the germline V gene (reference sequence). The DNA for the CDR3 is TGTGCCGGCAGCTTAGCGTCCGAGACCCAGTACTTC. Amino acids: CAGSLASETQYF.

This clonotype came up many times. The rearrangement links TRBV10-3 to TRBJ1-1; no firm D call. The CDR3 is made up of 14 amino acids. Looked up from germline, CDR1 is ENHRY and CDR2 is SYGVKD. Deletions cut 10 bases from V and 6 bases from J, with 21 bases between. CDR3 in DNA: TGTGCCACCGGGGTAGGTCTCCAGTACGCTGAAGCTTTCTTT. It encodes CATGVGLQYAEAFF.

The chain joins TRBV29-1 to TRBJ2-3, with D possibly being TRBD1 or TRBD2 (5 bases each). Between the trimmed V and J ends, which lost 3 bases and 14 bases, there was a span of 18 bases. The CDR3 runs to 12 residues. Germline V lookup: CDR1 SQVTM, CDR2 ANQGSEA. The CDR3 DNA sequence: TGCAGCGTTGAGACCGGGGCAGATACACGGTATTTT. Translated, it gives CSVETGADTRYF.

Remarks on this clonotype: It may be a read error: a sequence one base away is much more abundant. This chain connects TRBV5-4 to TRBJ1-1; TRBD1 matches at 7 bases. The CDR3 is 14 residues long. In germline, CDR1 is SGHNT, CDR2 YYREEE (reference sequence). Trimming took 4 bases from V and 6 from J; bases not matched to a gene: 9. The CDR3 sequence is CASSISTGSAEAFF. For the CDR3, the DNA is TGTGCCAGCAGCATATCGACAGGGAGCGCTGAAGCTTTCTTT.

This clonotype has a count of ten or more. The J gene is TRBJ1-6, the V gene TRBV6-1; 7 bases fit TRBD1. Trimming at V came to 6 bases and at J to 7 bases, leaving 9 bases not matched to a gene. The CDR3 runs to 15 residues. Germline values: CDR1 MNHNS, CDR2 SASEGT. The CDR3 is CASRRRDSPNSPLHF. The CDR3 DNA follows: TGTGCCAGCAGACGACGGGACAGCCCCAATTCACCCCTCCACTTT.

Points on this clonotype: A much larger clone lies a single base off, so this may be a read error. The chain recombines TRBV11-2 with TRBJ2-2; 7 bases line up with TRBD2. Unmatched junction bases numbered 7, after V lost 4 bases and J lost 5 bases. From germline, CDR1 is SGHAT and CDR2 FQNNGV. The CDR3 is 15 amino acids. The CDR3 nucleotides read TGTGCCAGCAGCTGGGGCGGGAGAGAGACCGGGGAGCTGTTTTTT. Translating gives CASSWGGRETGELFF. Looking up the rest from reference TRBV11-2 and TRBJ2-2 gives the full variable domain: EAGVAQSPRYKIIEKRQSVAFWCNPISGHATLYWYQQILGQGPKLLIQFQNNGVVDDSQLPKDRFSAERLKGVDSTLKIQPAKLEDSAVYLCASSWGGRETGELFFGEGSRLTVL.

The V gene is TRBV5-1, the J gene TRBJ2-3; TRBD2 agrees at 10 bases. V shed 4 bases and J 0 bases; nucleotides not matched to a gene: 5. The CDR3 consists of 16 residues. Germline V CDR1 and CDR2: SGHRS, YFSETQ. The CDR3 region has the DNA TGCGCCAGCAGCATCAAGACTAGCGGGAGCACAGATACGCAGTATTTT. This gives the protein CASSIKTSGSTDTQYF.